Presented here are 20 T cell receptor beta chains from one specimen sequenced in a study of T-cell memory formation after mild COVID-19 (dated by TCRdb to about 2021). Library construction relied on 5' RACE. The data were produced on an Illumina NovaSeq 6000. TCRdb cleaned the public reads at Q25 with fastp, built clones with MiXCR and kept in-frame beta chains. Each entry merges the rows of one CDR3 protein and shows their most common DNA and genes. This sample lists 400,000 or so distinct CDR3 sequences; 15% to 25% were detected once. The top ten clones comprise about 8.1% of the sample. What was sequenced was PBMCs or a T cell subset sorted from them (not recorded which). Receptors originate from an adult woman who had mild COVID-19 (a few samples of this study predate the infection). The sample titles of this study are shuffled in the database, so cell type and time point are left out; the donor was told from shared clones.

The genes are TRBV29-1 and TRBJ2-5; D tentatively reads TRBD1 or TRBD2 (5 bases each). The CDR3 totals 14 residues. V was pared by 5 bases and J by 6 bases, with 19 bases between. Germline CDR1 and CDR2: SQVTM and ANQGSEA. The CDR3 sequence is CSVSDGGDIKTQYF. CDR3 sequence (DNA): TGCAGCGTTAGCGATGGGGGAGATATCAAGACCCAGTACTTC.

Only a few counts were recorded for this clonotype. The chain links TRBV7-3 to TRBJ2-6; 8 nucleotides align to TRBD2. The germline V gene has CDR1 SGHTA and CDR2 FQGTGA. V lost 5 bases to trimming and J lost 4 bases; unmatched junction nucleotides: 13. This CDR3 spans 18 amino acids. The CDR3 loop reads CASSLPGLAPAGANVLTF. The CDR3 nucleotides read TGTGCCAGCAGCCTCCCTGGACTAGCTCCCGCCGGGGCCAACGTCCTGACTTTC.

The CDR3 here is CAWRDRADGYTF. In DNA, the CDR3 is TGTGCCTGGAGGGACAGGGCGGATGGCTACACCTTC. The gene calls are TRBV30 and TRBJ1-2, with 8 bases identical to TRBD1. Germline CDR1 GTSNPN, CDR2 SVGIG (reference sequence). After removal of 3 bases from V and 6 bases from J, the junction contained 3 bases not matched to a gene. CDR3 size: 12 residues.

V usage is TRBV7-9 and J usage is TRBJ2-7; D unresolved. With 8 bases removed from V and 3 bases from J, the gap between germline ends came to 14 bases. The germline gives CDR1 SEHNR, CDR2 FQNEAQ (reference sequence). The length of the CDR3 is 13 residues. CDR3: CASSDTDLYEQYF. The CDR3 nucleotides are TGTGCCAGCTCCGACACGGACCTCTACGAGCAGTACTTC. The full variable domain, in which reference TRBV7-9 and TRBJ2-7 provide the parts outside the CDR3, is DTGVSQNPRHKITKRGQNVTFRCDPISEHNRLYWYRQTLGQGPEFLTYFQNEAQLEKSRLLSDRFSAERPKGSFSTLEIQRTEQGDSAMYLCASSDTDLYEQYFGPGTRLTVT.

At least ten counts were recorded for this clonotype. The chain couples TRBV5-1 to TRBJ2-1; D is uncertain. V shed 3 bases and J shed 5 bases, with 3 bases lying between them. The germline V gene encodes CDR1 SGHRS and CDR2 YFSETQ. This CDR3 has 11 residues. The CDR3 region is CASSSDNEQFF. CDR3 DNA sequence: TGCGCCAGCAGCTCAGACAATGAGCAGTTCTTC. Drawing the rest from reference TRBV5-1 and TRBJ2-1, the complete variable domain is KAGVTQTPRYLIKTRGQQVTLSCSPISGHRSVSWYQQTPGQGLQFLFEYFSETQRNKGNFPGRFSGRQFSNSRSEMNVSTLELGDSALYLCASSSDNEQFFGPGTRLTVL.

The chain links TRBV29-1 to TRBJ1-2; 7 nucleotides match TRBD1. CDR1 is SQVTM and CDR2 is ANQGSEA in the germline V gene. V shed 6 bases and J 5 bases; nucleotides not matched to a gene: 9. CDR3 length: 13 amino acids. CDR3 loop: CSVWTGSSYGYTF. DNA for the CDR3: TGCAGCGTCTGGACAGGCTCATCTTATGGCTACACCTTC.

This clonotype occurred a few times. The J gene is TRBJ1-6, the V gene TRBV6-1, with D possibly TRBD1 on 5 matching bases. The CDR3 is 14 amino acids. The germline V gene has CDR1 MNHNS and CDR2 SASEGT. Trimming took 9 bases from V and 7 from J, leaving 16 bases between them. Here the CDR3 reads CARGGVSENSPLHF. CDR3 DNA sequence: TGTGCCAGGGGGGGGGTTAGCGAGAATTCACCCCTCCACTTT.

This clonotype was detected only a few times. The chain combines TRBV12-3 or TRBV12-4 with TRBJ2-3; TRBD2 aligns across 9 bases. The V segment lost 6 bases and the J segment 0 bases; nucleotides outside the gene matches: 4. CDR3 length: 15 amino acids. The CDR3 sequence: CASSRLAESTDTQYF. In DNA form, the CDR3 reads TGTGCCAGCAGCCGACTAGCGGAAAGCACAGATACGCAGTATTTT.

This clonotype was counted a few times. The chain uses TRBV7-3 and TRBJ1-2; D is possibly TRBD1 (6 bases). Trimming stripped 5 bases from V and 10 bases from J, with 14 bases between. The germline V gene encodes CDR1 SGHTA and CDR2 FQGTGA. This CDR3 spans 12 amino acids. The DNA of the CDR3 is TGTGCCAGCAGCCCAGGGGACACCTCCTACACCTTC. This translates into CASSPGDTSYTF.

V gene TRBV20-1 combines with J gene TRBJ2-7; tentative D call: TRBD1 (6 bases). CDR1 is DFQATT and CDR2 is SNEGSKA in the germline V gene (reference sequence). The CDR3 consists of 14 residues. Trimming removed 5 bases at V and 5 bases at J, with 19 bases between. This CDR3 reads CSAPLRDKGNEQYF. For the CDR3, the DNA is TGCAGTGCTCCGCTCCGGGACAAGGGTAACGAGCAGTACTTC.

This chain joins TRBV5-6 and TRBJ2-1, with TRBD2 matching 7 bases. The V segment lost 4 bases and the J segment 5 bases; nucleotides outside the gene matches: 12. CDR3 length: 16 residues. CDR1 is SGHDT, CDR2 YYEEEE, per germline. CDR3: CASSLWIAGEDNEQFF. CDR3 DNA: TGTGCCAGCAGCCTGTGGATTGCGGGAGAGGACAATGAGCAGTTCTTC.

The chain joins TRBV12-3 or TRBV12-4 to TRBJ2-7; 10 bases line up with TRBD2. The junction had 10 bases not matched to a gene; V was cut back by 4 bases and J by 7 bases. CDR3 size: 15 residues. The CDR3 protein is CASSSPSGGAWEQYF. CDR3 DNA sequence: TGTGCCAGCAGTTCTCCCAGCGGGGGGGCTTGGGAGCAGTACTTC.

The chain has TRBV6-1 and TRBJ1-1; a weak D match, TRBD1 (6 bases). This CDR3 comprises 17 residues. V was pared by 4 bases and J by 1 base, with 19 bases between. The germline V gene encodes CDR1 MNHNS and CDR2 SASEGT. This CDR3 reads CASSVWQGSKTNTEAFF. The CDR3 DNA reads TGTGCCAGCAGTGTTTGGCAGGGGAGCAAAACGAACACTGAAGCTTTCTTT.

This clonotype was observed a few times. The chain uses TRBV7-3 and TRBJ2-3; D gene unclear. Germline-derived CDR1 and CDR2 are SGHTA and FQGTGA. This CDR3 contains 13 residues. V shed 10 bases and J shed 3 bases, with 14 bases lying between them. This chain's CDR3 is CATAGSRTDTQYF. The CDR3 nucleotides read TGTGCCACCGCAGGTTCGCGGACAGATACGCAGTATTTT.

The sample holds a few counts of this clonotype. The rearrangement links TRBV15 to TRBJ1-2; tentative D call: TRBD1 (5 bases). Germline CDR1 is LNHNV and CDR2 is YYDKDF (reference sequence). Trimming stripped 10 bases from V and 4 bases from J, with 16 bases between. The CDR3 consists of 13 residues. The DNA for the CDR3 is TGTGCCATAGAATCCACGAGGGGCTATGGCTACACCTTC. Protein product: CAIESTRGYGYTF.

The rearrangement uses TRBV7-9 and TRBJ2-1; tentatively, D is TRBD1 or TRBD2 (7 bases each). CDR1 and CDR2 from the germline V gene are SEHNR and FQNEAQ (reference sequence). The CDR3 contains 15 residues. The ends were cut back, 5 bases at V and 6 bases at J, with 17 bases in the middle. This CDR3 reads CASSPLTGRGNEQFF. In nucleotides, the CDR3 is TGTGCCAGCAGCCCATTGACAGGGAGGGGCAATGAGCAGTTCTTC.

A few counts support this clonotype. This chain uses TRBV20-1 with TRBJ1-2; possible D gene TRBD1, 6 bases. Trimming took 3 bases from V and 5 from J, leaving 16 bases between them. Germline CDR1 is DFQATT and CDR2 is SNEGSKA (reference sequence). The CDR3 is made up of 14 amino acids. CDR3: CSASQGMGTYGYTF. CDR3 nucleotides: TGCAGTGCTAGTCAGGGGATGGGGACTTATGGCTACACCTTC.

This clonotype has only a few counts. In nucleotides, the CDR3 is TGTGCCAGCAGTTTTTCCATCGCGGCAGACAGCTACAATGAGCAGTTCTTC. Its protein is CASSFSIAADSYNEQFF. The J gene is TRBJ2-1, the V gene TRBV12-3 or TRBV12-4, with D possibly being TRBD1 (5 bases). Trimming pared 3 bases from V and 3 bases from J, leaving 18 bases between. The CDR3 spans 17 residues.

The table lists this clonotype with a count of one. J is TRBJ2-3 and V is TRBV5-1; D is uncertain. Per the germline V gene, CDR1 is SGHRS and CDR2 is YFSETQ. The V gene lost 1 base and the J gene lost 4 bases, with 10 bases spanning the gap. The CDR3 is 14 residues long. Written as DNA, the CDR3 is TGCGCCAGCAGCTTGCGGCGGAAGGCAGATACGCAGTATTTT. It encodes CASSLRRKADTQYF.

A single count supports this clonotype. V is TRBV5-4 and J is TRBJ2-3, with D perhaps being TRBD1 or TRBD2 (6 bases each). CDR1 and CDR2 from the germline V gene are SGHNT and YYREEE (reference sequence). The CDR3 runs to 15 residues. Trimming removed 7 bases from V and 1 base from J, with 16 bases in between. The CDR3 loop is CASYRGGPGTDTQYF. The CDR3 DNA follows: TGTGCCAGCTATAGAGGGGGGCCAGGCACAGATACGCAGTATTTT.